This T cell receptor beta chain was documented in a study of immune evolution from preneoplasia to lung adenocarcinoma. Study context: HLA loss of heterozygosity: 5.5% to 8.5% AIS, about 15% MIA, around 35% ADC, none AAH.

Clones were read by immunoSEQ multiplex PCR, and TCRdb kept only the in-frame ones, dropping some. The table includes under 45,000 clones, less than 85% detected once. As to this clone: Antigen specificity is unknown.

Overall study results and limits: Clonality was highest in normal lung, lower in later-stage lesions apparently. T cell clonality was higher in KRAS-mutant than EGFR-mutant or wild-type nodules.

Unmatched junction bases numbered 15, after V lost 4 bases and J lost 8 bases. CDR1 is SGDLS and CDR2 is YYNGEE in the germline V gene. CDR3 length equals 17 residues. The clonotype was recovered from a person in their sixties or seventies with lung adenocarcinoma. Sequencing input: FFPE invasive lung adenocarcinoma tissue. The chain recombines TRBV9 with TRBJ1-4; 9 bases fit TRBD1. The DNA of the CDR3 is TGTGCCAGCAGCCAGGGAACAGGGGGCCCCACTAGAGAAAAACTGTTTTTT. It specifies CASSQGTGGPTREKLFF. The whole variable domain, filled in from reference TRBV9 and TRBJ1-4, reads DSGVTQTPKHLITATGQRVTLRCSPRSGDLSVYWYQQSLDQGLQFLIQYYNGEERAKGNILERFSAQQFPDLHSELNLSSLELGDSALYFCASSQGTGGPTREKLFFGSGTQLSVL.